This TCR beta chain is drawn from a study of tissue T cells after allogeneic stem cell transplantation. Time point specified: mouse harvest day 14 after allogeneic transplant. The graft held 10^6 splenic CD5+ T cells and 10^7 T-cell-depleted bone marrow cells. Produced via immunoSEQ multiplex PCR; TCRdb's table is partial and in-frame only. The sample lists under 3,500 clones, approximately 50% occurring once. Remarks on this clone: The gene names given are mouse names.

Material for sequencing was gut tissue. The TCR originated in a female BALB/c mouse given C57BL/6 T cells with graft-versus-host disease after an allogeneic hematopoietic cell transplant.

The covered CDR3 bases are TGTGCCAGCAGCCAGGACTGGGGGGTCTATGAACAGTAC. The encoded protein is CASSQDWGVYEQY. The whole CDR3 sequence reads CASSQDWGVYEQYF. The chain uses TRBV5 and TRBJ2-7; 11 nucleotides line up with TRBD2. The CDR3 is cut off 1 residue early in the read; its end comes from the germline J gene. The V segment lost 3 bases and the J segment 3 bases; nucleotides outside the gene matches: 1. Per the germline V gene, CDR1 is LGHNA and CDR2 is YNLKQL (reference sequence). The CDR3 contains 14 residues.